The 12 T cell receptor beta chains given below trace back to one sample, sequenced in a study of cytomegalovirus exposure and HLA in healthy donors. Primers: 60 Vbeta forward and 13 Jbeta reverse. Data came from immunoSEQ multiplex PCR; TCRdb stores just in-frame clones and leaves some out. The repertoire holds about 150,000 clones, almost 80% seen once, with 1.5% to 2% in the top ten. Input material: PBMCs. All receptors derive from a woman in her twenties or thirties in good health and CMV-seronegative.

This clone was picked up a small number of times. The rearrangement uses TRBV27 and TRBJ1-1; tentatively, D is TRBD1 (5 bases). Trimming left V 5 bases short and J 5 bases short, with 18 bases between. The length of the CDR3 is 15 residues. The germline CDR1 and CDR2 sequences are MNHEY and SMNVEV (reference sequence). The CDR3 protein is CASSLLAGGETEAFF. In DNA, the CDR3 is TGTGCCAGCAGTCTGTTGGCCGGGGGGGAAACTGAAGCTTTCTTT.

V gene TRBV7-9 combines with J gene TRBJ1-1; weak D call: TRBD1 (5 bases). Germline-derived CDR1 and CDR2 are SEHNR and FQNEAQ (reference sequence). Trimming shortened V by 6 bases and J by 4 bases, and 18 bases separated the two germline ends. This CDR3 region has 15 residues. The CDR3 region is CASSLGEGWVTEAFF. Written as DNA, the CDR3 is TGTGCCAGCAGTCTGGGGGAGGGGTGGGTCACTGAAGCTTTCTTT.

The chain is built from TRBV5-8 and TRBJ1-1, with D unclear. V lost 2 bases, J lost 0 bases, and 8 bases lay in between. This CDR3 has 14 residues. Germline CDR1 SGHTS, CDR2 YDEGEE. The CDR3: CASSFDYMNTEAFF. The DNA of the CDR3 is TGTGCCAGCAGCTTCGATTACATGAACACTGAAGCTTTCTTT.

V is TRBV12-5 and J is TRBJ1-3; D is perhaps TRBD1 (6 bases). The CDR3 runs 14 residues. Trimming removed 7 bases at V and 5 bases at J, with 15 bases between. The V gene's germline CDR1 is LGHNT and CDR2 FRNRAP. The CDR3 DNA is TGTGCTAGTGCCCTGGGGGACACACGAAACACCATATATTTT. It specifies CASALGDTRNTIYF.

On this clone itself: This same CDR3 is encoded by further DNA sequences in the sample. The chain links TRBV29-1 to TRBJ2-3, with 10 bases aligning to TRBD1. J was trimmed by 6 bases and V by 2 bases; bases with no gene match: 5. This CDR3 spans 14 amino acids. CDR1 SQVTM and CDR2 ANQGSEA come from the germline V gene. CDR3: CSVERDRGPDTQYF. Written as DNA, the CDR3 is TGCAGCGTTGAAAGAGACAGGGGGCCCGATACGCAGTATTTT.

The J gene is TRBJ1-2, the V gene TRBV11-2; 10 bases fit TRBD1. The CDR3 extends over 17 amino acids. The germline gives CDR1 SGHAT, CDR2 FQNNGV. V lost 1 base and J lost 5; bases outside the gene matches: 10. CDR3 loop: CASSLVGGTGVGYGYTF. The DNA of the CDR3 is TGTGCCAGCAGCTTAGTTGGGGGGACAGGGGTCGGGTATGGCTACACCTTC.

This sequence joins TRBV6-5 and TRBJ1-2; D not resolved. V was clipped by 5 bases and J by 3 bases, with 10 bases between them. CDR3 size: 13 residues. Germline lookup yields CDR1 MNHEY and CDR2 SVGAGI. DNA of the CDR3: TGTGCCAGCAGTATTAGCTGGGACTATGGCTACACCTTC. Translated, it gives CASSISWDYGYTF.

The chain links TRBV10-1 to TRBJ2-3; possible D gene TRBD1, 5 bases. Trimming stripped 4 bases from V and 4 bases from J, with 12 bases between. Germline CDR1 is WNHNN and CDR2 is SYGVQD (reference sequence). This CDR3 is built from 14 residues. CDR3 protein: CASSADRGADTQYF. In DNA, the CDR3 is TGCGCCAGCAGTGCGGATAGGGGCGCAGATACGCAGTATTTT.

V and J are TRBV9 and TRBJ2-1; no clear D gene. Germline V lookup: CDR1 SGDLS, CDR2 YYNGEE. Deletions cut 4 bases from V and 9 bases from J, with 8 bases between. This CDR3 contains 11 residues. The chain's CDR3 is CASSSAGEQFF. CDR3 in DNA: TGTGCCAGCAGCTCTGCAGGTGAGCAGTTCTTC.

This clone has more than one count but fewer than ten. V gene TRBV6-6 combines with J gene TRBJ2-7; D is unclear. Germline V gives CDR1 MNHNY, CDR2 SVGAGI (reference sequence). The germline V and J ends were trimmed by 0 bases and 1 base, with 7 bases remaining between them. This CDR3 region has 14 residues. CDR3 DNA sequence: TGTGCCAGCAGTTACTCGAGTCTGTCCTACGAGCAGTACTTC. Its protein product is CASSYSSLSYEQYF.

V usage is TRBV9 and J usage is TRBJ2-1, with TRBD1 matching 7 bases. Looked up from germline, CDR1 is SGDLS and CDR2 is YYNGEE. The V gene end was trimmed by 0 bases and the J gene end by 8 bases; junction bases not matched to a gene: 5. This CDR3 comprises 14 residues. For the CDR3, the DNA is TGTGCCAGCAGCGTAGATGGGACAGCGGATGAGCAGTTCTTC. Its translation: CASSVDGTADEQFF.

The chain employs TRBV2 and TRBJ1-1, with D possibly matching TRBD1 (5 bases). Germline loops: CDR1 SNHLY, CDR2 FYNNEI. V dropped 6 bases and J dropped 0 bases, with 14 bases sitting between them. This CDR3 is built from 15 residues. CDR3 coding DNA: TGTGCCAGCAGCCCTTCGGGACTCATGAACACTGAAGCTTTCTTT. This gives the protein CASSPSGLMNTEAFF.